Below are 32 T cell receptor beta chains sequenced from a single sample in a study of graft-versus-host responses after intestinal transplantation. Sequencing was performed with immunoSEQ multiplex PCR; in TCRdb, only in-frame clones are kept and a portion is missing. In the table there are about 25,000 clones, about 40% of which are singletons. The sequencing here drew on alloreactive CD4+ T cells from a mixed lymphocyte reaction culture, taken before intestinal transplant. Subset of the sample: CFSE-low proliferating T cells sorted from approximately six-day pre-transplant mixed lymphocyte reaction (GvH or HvG direction). The receptors stem from a human patient who received an intestinal transplant.

The chain combines TRBV5-1 with TRBJ2-3, with D possibly matching TRBD2 (5 bases). The CDR3 runs 15 residues. Germline V gene data show CDR1 as SGHRS and CDR2 as YFSETQ. Trimming cost V 0 bases and J 5 bases, with 13 bases left between them. CDR3 amino acids: CASSLGSNEGDTQYF. The CDR3 region has the DNA TGCGCCAGCAGCTTGGGCTCCAATGAGGGAGATACGCAGTATTTT.

The gene calls are TRBV11-1 and TRBJ2-7, with 7 bases lining up with TRBD1. The trim removed 8 bases at V and 3 bases at J, leaving 10 bases unmatched. Germline V gene sequence: CDR1 SGHAT, CDR2 FQDESV (reference sequence). This CDR3 has 14 residues. CDR3: CASGKMGQIYEQYF. As DNA, the CDR3 is TGTGCCAGCGGCAAAATGGGACAGATCTACGAGCAGTACTTC.

This clone was recorded a few times. This rearrangement joins TRBV18 to TRBJ2-2, with D maybe TRBD2 (6 bases). Trimming cost V 3 bases and J 4 bases, with 9 bases left between them. This CDR3 contains 14 residues. The germline CDR1 and CDR2 sequences are KGHSH and LQKENI. CDR3 sequence reads: CASSPLSGTGELFF. In DNA form, the CDR3 reads TGTGCCAGCTCACCCCTTAGCGGCACCGGGGAGCTGTTTTTT.

This rearrangement joins TRBV18 to TRBJ1-2; TRBD1 matches 7 bases. Trimming at V came to 3 bases and at J to 4 bases, leaving 2 bases not matched to a gene. Germline V gene sequence: CDR1 KGHSH, CDR2 LQKENI. The CDR3 runs 13 residues. CDR3 sequence (DNA): TGTGCCAGCTCACCTGGGACAGTCTATGGCTACACCTTC. It encodes CASSPGTVYGYTF.

Only a few counts were recorded for this clone. This chain joins TRBV6-5 and TRBJ2-5; the match to TRBD2 covers 9 bases. This CDR3 spans 15 amino acids. Trimming removed 5 bases from V and 5 bases from J; junction bases left unmatched: 9. In germline, CDR1 is MNHEY, CDR2 SVGAGI. In DNA, the CDR3 is TGTGCCAGCAGTCCCCGGGTAGCGGGAGATGAGACCCAGTACTTC. This encodes CASSPRVAGDETQYF.

V gene TRBV6-5 combines with J gene TRBJ2-7; tentative D call: TRBD1 (6 bases). Trimming removed 6 bases at V and 6 bases at J, with 15 bases between. Looked up from germline, CDR1 is MNHEY and CDR2 is SVGAGI. The CDR3 is 13 residues long. CDR3 region: CASREQGRGEQYF. CDR3 DNA: TGTGCCAGCAGAGAACAGGGAAGGGGCGAGCAGTACTTC.

This clone was seen only a few times. V and J are TRBV4-2 and TRBJ2-1; 11 nucleotides match TRBD2. The germline gives CDR1 LGHNA, CDR2 YNFKEQ. The CDR3 spans 17 residues. With V trimmed by 0 bases and J by 8 bases, 9 bases remained unmatched. The CDR3 sequence is CASSQEFTSGSRDEQFF. CDR3 coding DNA: TGTGCCAGCAGCCAAGAATTCACTAGCGGGAGCAGGGATGAGCAGTTCTTC.

The genes are TRBV6-5 and TRBJ1-5; tentatively, D is TRBD1 (6 bases). This CDR3 region has 13 residues. Germline V CDR1 and CDR2: MNHEY, SVGAGI. The ends were cut back, 3 bases at V and 4 bases at J, with 7 bases in the middle. The CDR3 protein is CASSYTGNQPQHF. CDR3 DNA: TGTGCCAGCAGTTATACAGGGAATCAGCCCCAGCATTTT.

The sample holds a few counts of this clone. CDR3 protein: CASSQAGLAGGDTQYF. In DNA form, the CDR3 reads TGCGCCAGCAGCCAAGCGGGACTAGCGGGGGGAGATACGCAGTATTTT. V and J are TRBV4-1 and TRBJ2-3; TRBD2 agrees at 15 bases. This CDR3 spans 16 amino acids. J gave up 5 bases and V 1 base, and 1 base lay outside the gene matches. The V gene's germline CDR1 is MGHRA and CDR2 YSYEKL.

The chain links TRBV11-3 to TRBJ1-2; D might be TRBD1 (6 bases). Germline V gene data show CDR1 as SGHNT and CDR2 as YENEEA. The V and J ends lost 0 bases and 3 bases respectively, with 8 bases between them. The CDR3 length is 14 residues. CDR3: CASSLDRGHYGYTF. DNA of the CDR3: TGTGCCAGCAGCTTAGACAGGGGTCACTATGGCTACACCTTC.

This clone was seen a handful of times. The chain carries TRBV12-5 and TRBJ2-3; D uncertain. Per the germline V gene, CDR1 is LGHNT and CDR2 is FRNRAP. Trimming took off 2 bases at V and 0 bases at J, with 9 bases between the two ends. The CDR3 consists of 15 residues. Here the CDR3 reads CASGLSFTSTDTQYF. CDR3 DNA: TGTGCTAGTGGTTTGAGCTTCACTAGCACAGATACGCAGTATTTT.

CDR3 sequence (DNA): TGTGCCAGCAGCTTAGGGGCTAGCGGGACCTCCTACGAGCAGTACTTC. Encoded protein: CASSLGASGTSYEQYF. The chain recombines TRBV7-6 with TRBJ2-7, with TRBD2 matching over 9 bases. The CDR3 extends over 16 amino acids. Germline V gene data show CDR1 as SGHVS and CDR2 as FNYEAQ. V trimming: 1 base; J trimming: 0 bases; junction bases outside the gene matches: 4.

The rearrangement joins TRBV4-3 to TRBJ1-2; D not resolved. V was shortened by 2 bases and J by 4 bases, with 14 bases between the two germline ends. CDR3 size: 15 residues. The germline CDR1 and CDR2 sequences are LGHNA and YSLEER. Here the CDR3 reads CASSQLTTARYGYTF. The CDR3 DNA reads as TGCGCCAGCAGCCAACTGACAACCGCCCGCTATGGCTACACCTTC.

This clone showed up just a few times. V gene TRBV30 combines with J gene TRBJ2-5; D is undetermined. The V gene lost 0 bases and the J gene lost 7 bases, with 12 bases spanning the gap. Germline V lookup: CDR1 GTSNPN, CDR2 SVGIG (reference sequence). The CDR3 is 13 residues long. The CDR3 sequence is CAWSVRVMGTQYF. CDR3 nucleotides: TGTGCCTGGAGTGTACGGGTCATGGGGACCCAGTACTTC.

This clone came up a few times. The V call is TRBV29-1, the J call TRBJ1-2; D gene ambiguous. The V end was cut by 4 bases, the J end by 2 bases, with 11 bases between. CDR3 length: 13 amino acids. The V gene's germline CDR1 is SQVTM and CDR2 ANQGSEA. The CDR3 loop is CSVGQRLNYGYTF. The CDR3 nucleotides are TGCAGCGTTGGACAACGGTTAAACTATGGCTACACCTTC.

This clone was recorded a few times. The gene calls are TRBV6-1 and TRBJ2-7, with 8 bases lining up with TRBD1. The CDR3 contains 15 residues. The V and J ends lost 5 bases and 6 bases, in that order; junction bases with no gene match: 12. The V gene's germline CDR1 is MNHNS and CDR2 SASEGT. As DNA, the CDR3 is TGTGCCAGCAGTAATTACTTGACAGGGGTGAGCGAGCAGTACTTC. Translating gives CASSNYLTGVSEQYF.

The chain recombines TRBV5-1 with TRBJ2-3; the match to TRBD1 covers 7 bases. With 2 bases clipped from V and 2 bases from J, the junction kept 5 bases outside the gene matches. The CDR3 extends over 15 amino acids. Germline values: CDR1 SGHRS, CDR2 YFSETQ. CDR3 in DNA: TGCGCCAGCAGCTTCCGGGACAGACACACAGATACGCAGTATTTT. It encodes CASSFRDRHTDTQYF.

CDR3 amino acids: CAWSVGGGRYF. Written as DNA, the CDR3 is TGTGCCTGGAGTGTCGGGGGGGGGAGGTACTTC. This chain joins TRBV30 and TRBJ2-7; TRBD2 matches 8 bases. The junction had 4 bases not matched to a gene; V was cut back by 0 bases and J by 12 bases. Germline CDR1 reads GTSNPN; CDR2 reads SVGIG (reference sequence). The CDR3 has 11 amino acids.

J is TRBJ2-7 and V is TRBV27, with 12 bases identical to TRBD2. V dropped 6 bases and J dropped 7; count of bases not matched to a gene: 7. The CDR3 sequence is 14 residues long. Germline values: CDR1 MNHEY, CDR2 SMNVEV (reference sequence). CDR3 DNA sequence: TGTGCCAGCAGGAGACTAGCGGGAGTCGGGGAGCAGTACTTC. This codes for CASRRLAGVGEQYF.

The V call is TRBV4-1, the J call TRBJ1-5; D remains unclear. The germline V gene has CDR1 MGHRA and CDR2 YSYEKL. With 1 base removed from V and 7 bases from J, the gap between germline ends came to 11 bases. The CDR3 runs to 14 residues. The CDR3 nucleotides are TGCGCCAGCAGCCAAGGTAATTTCGGGCAGCCCCAGCATTTT. It codes for CASSQGNFGQPQHF.

A few counts support this clone. The V and J genes are TRBV20-1 and TRBJ2-7, with D perhaps TRBD2 (6 bases). The CDR3 totals 11 residues. V dropped 6 bases and J dropped 6 bases, with 12 bases sitting between them. The germline CDR1 and CDR2 sequences are DFQATT and SNEGSKA (reference sequence). The CDR3 DNA reads TGCAGTGCCACTGGGGGGATCGAGCAGTACTTC. Translating gives CSATGGIEQYF.

V usage is TRBV19 and J usage is TRBJ1-2, with 10 bases aligning to TRBD1. The CDR3 is made up of 14 amino acids. CDR1 is LNHDA, CDR2 SQIVND, per germline (reference sequence). V lost 3 bases and J lost 7; bases outside the gene matches: 5. DNA for the CDR3: TGTGCCAGTAGTATCCCGGGACAGGGGACTGGCTACACCTTC. It encodes CASSIPGQGTGYTF.

This clone showed up just a few times. The chain has TRBV30 and TRBJ2-3, with unresolved D. There are 11 residues in the CDR3. Germline-derived CDR1 and CDR2 are GTSNPN and SVGIG (reference sequence). The V and J ends lost 1 base and 6 bases respectively, with 5 bases between them. CDR3 nucleotides: TGTGCCTGGAGTGCTTATGATACGCAGTATTTT. Translation gives CAWSAYDTQYF. The whole variable domain, remainder taken from reference TRBV30 and TRBJ2-3, is SQTIHQWPATLVQPVGSPLSLECTVEGTSNPNLYWYRQAAGRGLQLLFYSVGIGQISSEVPQNLSASRPQDRQFILSSKKLLLSDSGFYLCAWSAYDTQYFGPGTRLTVL.

V is TRBV6-5 and J is TRBJ2-1; TRBD2 matches 11 bases. V lost 6 bases, J lost 8 bases, and 6 bases stayed unmatched. CDR3 length equals 14 residues. CDR1 MNHEY and CDR2 SVGAGI come from the germline V gene. CDR3 residues: CASRYSGRADEQFF. DNA of the CDR3: TGTGCCAGCAGGTATAGCGGGAGGGCCGATGAGCAGTTCTTC.

This rearrangement joins TRBV7-9 to TRBJ1-3; 7 bases line up with TRBD1. From germline, CDR1 is SEHNR and CDR2 FQNEAQ (reference sequence). The CDR3 is made up of 15 amino acids. V was pared by 3 bases and J by 4 bases, with 6 bases of the junction left unmatched. CDR3 sequence: CASSFTPGQGNTIYF. The CDR3 DNA is TGTGCCAGCAGCTTTACGCCGGGACAGGGAAACACCATATATTTT.

The CDR3 is CASSFAGGGTEAFF. CDR3 coding DNA: TGTGCCAGCAGCTTCGCCGGGGGGGGCACTGAAGCTTTCTTT. The chain combines TRBV7-2 with TRBJ1-1; D perhaps matches TRBD1 (5 bases). Germline V gene lookup returns CDR1 SGHTA and CDR2 FQGNSA. The CDR3 is 14 amino acids. Trimming stripped 3 bases from V and 4 bases from J, with 12 bases between.

V is TRBV29-1 and J is TRBJ2-7, with D maybe TRBD1 (6 bases). The CDR3 loop spans 12 amino acids. V was clipped by 4 bases and J by 2 bases, with 9 bases between them. Germline values: CDR1 SQVTM, CDR2 ANQGSEA. The CDR3 nucleotides read TGCAGCGTTGTCAGGGGAACCTACGAGCAGTACTTC. Its translation is CSVVRGTYEQYF.

The chain joins TRBV5-8 to TRBJ1-5; D ambiguous. Germline-derived CDR1 and CDR2 are SGHTS and YDEGEE. CDR3 length: 14 residues. V lost 3 bases to trimming and J lost 0 bases, with 7 bases between them. The DNA of the CDR3 is TGTGCCAGCAGCTCGCAGTATAGCAATCAGCCCCAGCATTTT. Translating gives CASSSQYSNQPQHF.

This clone was found a few times. The chain joins TRBV7-2 to TRBJ1-5, with TRBD1 matching over 9 bases. The CDR3 extends over 16 amino acids. V lost 5 bases and J lost 5; bases outside the gene matches: 10. CDR1 SGHTA and CDR2 FQGNSA come from the germline V gene. The CDR3 reads CASSPRPDRGYQPQHF. The CDR3 region has the DNA TGTGCCAGCAGCCCACGACCCGACAGGGGGTATCAGCCCCAGCATTTT.

J is TRBJ2-1 and V is TRBV28; 7 bases agree with TRBD2. Per germline, CDR1 MDHEN and CDR2 SYDVKM. Trimming took 4 bases from V and 11 from J; bases not matched to a gene: 11. This CDR3 has 14 residues. Here the CDR3 DNA reads TGTGCCAGCAGTTGGCAGCGGGATGGGGCCCAGCAGTTCTTC. This sequence encodes CASSWQRDGAQQFF.

J is TRBJ1-4 and V is TRBV4-3; D possibly corresponds to TRBD1 (6 bases). The CDR3 contains 16 residues. Trimming removed 2 bases from V and 4 bases from J, with 14 bases in between. The V gene's germline CDR1 is LGHNA and CDR2 YSLEER. CDR3 sequence: CASSQRYLQGNEKLFF. The DNA of the CDR3 is TGCGCCAGCAGCCAACGATATCTACAGGGTAATGAAAAACTGTTTTTT.

In its sample, this clone was seen a few times. The chain is built from TRBV6-5 and TRBJ1-2, with D hard to call. CDR1 is MNHEY, CDR2 SVGAGI, per germline. The CDR3 has 14 amino acids. The V and J ends lost 7 bases and 2 bases respectively, with 14 bases between them. CDR3 sequence reads: CASTSTPRNYGYTF. CDR3 DNA sequence: TGTGCCAGCACCTCGACACCTCGGAACTATGGCTACACCTTC.